The 30 T cell receptor beta chains listed next were all sequenced from one sample in a study of identical twins. TCRdb itself ran the 5' RACE reads through MiXCR, one entry per CDR3 protein. The sample consists of approximately 1.8 million distinct CDR3 sequences, under 35% of them appearing once. The sequencing input was cord blood. These receptors were obtained from a newborn girl in good health.

The chain has TRBV7-2 and TRBJ2-1; the D is unclear. The CDR3 totals 16 residues. Deletions cut 2 bases from V and 8 bases from J, with 19 bases between. In germline, CDR1 is SGHTA, CDR2 FQGNSA. CDR3 DNA: TGTGCCAGCAGCTTATGGGCGGCGCGGTTTAAGCATGAGCAGTTCTTC. This gives the protein CASSLWAARFKHEQFF.

This clonotype showed up just a few times. V is TRBV20-1 and J is TRBJ2-1, with a tentative D call TRBD2 (6 bases). V was cut by 3 bases and J by 5 bases, with 14 bases left in between. Germline V gene sequence: CDR1 DFQATT, CDR2 SNEGSKA (reference sequence). The CDR3 is 14 amino acids. In nucleotides, the CDR3 is TGCAGTGCTAGCATAGTGGAGGGACACAATGAGCAGTTCTTC. Its translation is CSASIVEGHNEQFF.

In this sample, this clonotype turned up a few times. This rearrangement joins TRBV6-1 to TRBJ2-1; either TRBD1 or TRBD2 may fit D (5 bases each). The CDR3 runs to 15 residues. Trimming shortened V by 4 bases and J by 5 bases, and 15 bases separated the two germline ends. Germline V gene lookup returns CDR1 MNHNS and CDR2 SASEGT. CDR3 region: CASSGGWDPNNEQFF. CDR3 coding DNA: TGTGCCAGCAGTGGAGGGTGGGACCCAAACAATGAGCAGTTCTTC.

Comments on this clonotype: Being one base from a much bigger clone, this may be a read error. The rearrangement uses TRBV7-9 and TRBJ2-5; weak D call: TRBD1 (6 bases). Trimming left V 3 bases short and J 11 bases short, with 13 bases between. Germline V gene data show CDR1 as SEHNR and CDR2 as FQNEAQ (reference sequence). The CDR3 has 12 amino acids. This CDR3 reads CASSFRDNEQYF. The DNA of the CDR3 is TGTGCCAGCAGCTTTAGGGACAATGAGCAGTACTTC. Combining the CDR3 with reference TRBV7-9 and TRBJ2-5 gives the whole variable domain DTGVSQNPRHKITKRGQNVTFRCDPISEHNRLYWYRQTLGQGPEFLTYFQNEAQLEKSRLLSDRFSAERPKGSFSTLEIQRTEQGDSAMYLCASSFRDNEQYFGPGTRLLVL.

The sample holds a few counts of this clonotype. The chain uses TRBV5-1 and TRBJ2-1, with 9 positions matching TRBD2. Losses at the gene ends were 1 base for V and 13 bases for J; bases not matched to a gene: 6. The CDR3 has 13 amino acids. Per the germline V gene, CDR1 is SGHRS and CDR2 is YFSETQ. Here the CDR3 DNA reads TGCGCCAGCAGCTTGAGAATAGCGGGGGATCAGTTCTTC. Its protein product is CASSLRIAGDQFF.

This clonotype was picked up a small number of times. The V call is TRBV5-1, the J call TRBJ1-1; D unclear. Per the germline V gene, CDR1 is SGHRS and CDR2 is YFSETQ. CDR3 size: 14 residues. Trimming left V 1 base short and J 1 base short, with 8 bases between. CDR3 residues: CASSLQPANTEAFF. The CDR3 nucleotides read TGCGCCAGCAGCTTGCAGCCAGCGAACACTGAAGCTTTCTTT. Filled out from reference TRBV5-1 and TRBJ1-1, the complete variable domain reads KAGVTQTPRYLIKTRGQQVTLSCSPISGHRSVSWYQQTPGQGLQFLFEYFSETQRNKGNFPGRFSGRQFSNSRSEMNVSTLELGDSALYLCASSLQPANTEAFFGQGTRLTVV.

This clonotype was recorded a few times. Germline is not matched at one junction end, which may reflect a read error. CDR3 loop: CAFSELYEQFF. CDR3 DNA: TGTGCCTTCAGTGAGTTATATGAGCAGTTCTTC. This sequence joins TRBV10-3 and TRBJ2-1, with unresolved D. The CDR3 runs 11 residues. Per the germline V gene, CDR1 is ENHRY and CDR2 is SYGVKD.

A few counts support this clonotype. This chain connects TRBV12-3 or TRBV12-4 to TRBJ1-1; D is possibly TRBD1 (5 bases). V lost 6 bases and J 1 base, leaving 15 bases between the germline ends. This CDR3 region has 15 residues. The CDR3 sequence: CASSPSSTGNTEAFF. The CDR3 DNA is TGTGCCAGCAGCCCCTCCTCAACAGGGAACACTGAAGCTTTCTTT.

A few counts support this clonotype. The chain employs TRBV20-1 and TRBJ2-3, with TRBD1 identical over 10 bases. The CDR3 covers 14 residues. Germline V gives CDR1 DFQATT, CDR2 SNEGSKA (reference sequence). Unmatched junction bases numbered 8, after V lost 7 bases and J lost 4 bases. The CDR3 sequence is CSVSGQGVPDTQYF. CDR3 sequence (DNA): TGCAGTGTTTCCGGACAGGGGGTCCCAGATACGCAGTATTTT.

Of note for this clonotype: It may be a read error: a sequence one base away is much more abundant. This sequence joins TRBV10-3 and TRBJ2-1, with D uncertain. From germline, CDR1 is ENHRY and CDR2 SYGVKD. The CDR3 extends over 15 amino acids. Trimming cost V 8 bases and J 2 bases, with 16 bases left between them. CDR3: CAIRANGYAYNEQFF. For the CDR3, the DNA is TGTGCCATCCGGGCCAATGGGTACGCCTACAATGAGCAGTTCTTC.

This clonotype occurred once. The rearrangement uses TRBV29-1 and TRBJ2-7, with D tentatively TRBD1 (6 bases). The germline CDR1 and CDR2 sequences are SQVTM and ANQGSEA. The CDR3 contains 12 residues. Between the trimmed V and J ends, which lost 4 bases and 5 bases, there was a span of 12 bases. The CDR3 DNA follows: TGCAGCGTTGTGATCAGGGGCCACGAGCAGTACTTC. Its protein product is CSVVIRGHEQYF.

This clonotype was counted a single time. CDR3 sequence: CAGGLRGAGDTQYF. The CDR3 DNA sequence: TGTGCCGGGGGGTTACGCGGGGCCGGAGATACGCAGTATTTT. The chain combines TRBV6-1 with TRBJ2-3; the D gene is possibly TRBD2 (6 bases). The CDR3 sequence is 14 residues long. In germline, CDR1 is MNHNS, CDR2 SASEGT. The V end was cut by 11 bases, the J end by 5 bases, with 20 bases between.

The CDR3 DNA is TGCGCCAGCAGCCTTCCGGACAGGGAACGTGGCTACACCTTC. This encodes CASSLPDRERGYTF. The V and J genes are TRBV5-1 and TRBJ1-2; 8 nucleotides match TRBD1. The CDR3 runs 14 residues. The V and J ends lost 4 bases and 7 bases, in that order; junction bases with no gene match: 9. Germline V gives CDR1 SGHRS, CDR2 YFSETQ.

The V and J genes are TRBV11-2 and TRBJ1-2; 9 nucleotides line up with TRBD1. Trimming took 5 bases from V and 3 from J; bases not matched to a gene: 7. The CDR3 spans 15 residues. The germline V gene encodes CDR1 SGHAT and CDR2 FQNNGV. CDR3 region: CASSTYRGRYYGYTF. CDR3 nucleotide sequence: TGTGCCAGCAGCACCTACAGGGGGCGATACTATGGCTACACCTTC.

This clonotype appeared a few times. The chain uses TRBV27 and TRBJ1-4; 8 nucleotides align to TRBD1. Germline V gene lookup returns CDR1 MNHEY and CDR2 SMNVEV (reference sequence). This CDR3 is built from 15 residues. V lost 5 bases to trimming and J lost 11 bases; unmatched junction nucleotides: 13. The DNA for the CDR3 is TGTGCCAGCAGTACCCCCGGGACAGGTCAAGGTAAACTGTTTTTT. This encodes CASSTPGTGQGKLFF.

The chain carries TRBV4-1 and TRBJ2-1, with unresolved D. The last part of the DNA fits TRBJ2-7 better; the J call may be wrong. Germline values: CDR1 MGHRA, CDR2 YSYEKL. The CDR3 is 17 residues long. The CDR3 bases are TGCGCCAGCAGCCAAGATGGGCACCCGAGCTCCTACAATGAGCAGTACTTC. Translation gives CASSQDGHPSSYNEQYF.

This clonotype was counted only a few times. One junction end disagrees with the germline gene, perhaps due to a read error. The genes are TRBV5-1 and TRBJ2-1; TRBD2 matches 7 bases. CDR1 SGHRS and CDR2 YFSETQ come from the germline V gene. This CDR3 region has 15 residues. CDR3 nucleotide sequence: TGCGCCGGCAGACTAGCTCCGAGCTCCTACAATGAGCAGTTCTTC. It encodes CAGRLAPSSYNEQFF.

This clonotype has just a few counts. The V gene is TRBV20-1, the J gene TRBJ1-2, with D maybe TRBD1 (6 bases). Trimming pared 3 bases from V and 2 bases from J, leaving 10 bases between. Looked up from germline, CDR1 is DFQATT and CDR2 is SNEGSKA (reference sequence). This CDR3 is built from 13 residues. The CDR3 DNA sequence: TGCAGTGCTAGGTCACAGGGAAACTATGGCTACACCTTC. Residues: CSARSQGNYGYTF.

This chain uses TRBV12-3 or TRBV12-4 with TRBJ1-1, with D unresolved. This CDR3 has 14 amino acids. Between the trimmed V and J ends, which lost 2 bases and 1 base, there was a span of 8 bases. The CDR3 spells CASSLNSPNTEAFF. CDR3 bases: TGTGCCAGCAGTTTAAACAGTCCGAACACTGAAGCTTTCTTT.

This clonotype was recorded many times. V and J are TRBV10-1 and TRBJ2-7; 7 nucleotides align to TRBD2. This CDR3 contains 12 residues. The J segment lost 5 bases and the V segment lost 8 bases, leaving 6 bases of the junction unmatched. Germline-derived CDR1 and CDR2 are WNHNN and SYGVQD (reference sequence). The CDR3 nucleotides are TGCGCCAGCGGAGCGACTAGCCACGAGCAGTACTTC. It specifies CASGATSHEQYF.

This chain links TRBV6-5 with TRBJ1-6; 8 nucleotides line up with TRBD1. The germline V gene has CDR1 MNHEY and CDR2 SVGAGI. The CDR3 is made up of 15 amino acids. The junction had 7 bases not matched to a gene; V was cut back by 2 bases and J by 10 bases. The CDR3 region is CASSYRTGRESPLHF. The CDR3 region has the DNA TGTGCCAGCAGTTACCGGACAGGGAGGGAGTCACCCCTCCACTTT.

The table lists this clonotype with a few counts. The rearrangement links TRBV29-1 to TRBJ2-5, with a tentative D call TRBD1 (6 bases). V was trimmed by 8 bases and J by 1 base, leaving 17 bases between them. CDR3 length: 14 amino acids. Germline V lookup: CDR1 SQVTM, CDR2 ANQGSEA. CDR3 coding DNA: TGCAGCTCGCAGACAGGAAGATCCCAAGAGACCCAGTACTTC. Translated, it gives CSSQTGRSQETQYF. The variable domain in full, completed from reference TRBV29-1 and TRBJ2-5, reads SAVISQKPSRDICQRGTSLTIQCQVDSQVTMMFWYRQQPGQSLTLIATANQGSEATYESGFVIDKFPISRPNLTFSTLTVSNMSPEDSSIYLCSSQTGRSQETQYFGPGTRLLVL.

A few counts support this clonotype. This chain links TRBV20-1 with TRBJ2-5; D is unclear. Per germline, CDR1 DFQATT and CDR2 SNEGSKA (reference sequence). The CDR3 has 13 amino acids. Trimming removed 5 bases at V and 2 bases at J, with 12 bases between. The CDR3 reads CSAFMDGQETQYF. The CDR3 nucleotides are TGCAGTGCTTTCATGGACGGGCAAGAGACCCAGTACTTC.

The chain is built from TRBV6-2 or TRBV6-3 and TRBJ2-5; 9 positions agree with TRBD2. The CDR3 has 18 residues. The V gene's germline CDR1 is MNHEY and CDR2 SVGEGT. V shed 6 bases and J 11 bases; nucleotides not matched to a gene: 25. CDR3 sequence reads: CASRPSMGGREHTGEQYF. The CDR3 bases are TGTGCCAGCAGACCCTCCATGGGCGGGAGGGAGCACACCGGGGAGCAGTACTTC.

The chain is built from TRBV4-1 and TRBJ1-1; D is possibly TRBD1 (5 bases). CDR3 length equals 16 residues. V lost 1 base, J lost 3 bases, and 15 bases lay in between. The germline CDR1 and CDR2 sequences are MGHRA and YSYEKL. The CDR3 DNA sequence: TGCGCCAGCAGCCAAGGTCAGGGAGGTAGAGACACTGAAGCTTTCTTT. It codes for CASSQGQGGRDTEAFF.

In its sample, this clonotype was seen a few times. The chain couples TRBV27 to TRBJ2-4, with D perhaps TRBD2 (5 bases). The germline V gene encodes CDR1 MNHEY and CDR2 SMNVEV (reference sequence). Deletions cut 4 bases from V and 13 bases from J, with 23 bases between. The CDR3 runs to 15 residues. CDR3 in DNA: TGTGCCAGCAGTTCCTGGCGGGCGGGTCTATTTAAGCAGTACTTC. Its protein is CASSSWRAGLFKQYF.

This clonotype was found a few times. J is TRBJ2-1 and V is TRBV28; the match to TRBD1 covers 9 bases. The CDR3 is 14 amino acids. CDR1 is MDHEN, CDR2 SYDVKM, per germline. J was trimmed by 5 bases and V by 6 bases; bases with no gene match: 5. The CDR3 loop reads CASRRDRVNNEQFF. As DNA, the CDR3 is TGTGCCAGCAGAAGGGACAGGGTAAACAATGAGCAGTTCTTC.

This clonotype occurred a few times. The genes are TRBV5-1 and TRBJ2-4; possibly TRBD1 for D (6 bases). The CDR3 length is 14 residues. Germline CDR1 reads SGHRS; CDR2 reads YFSETQ. Trimming removed 8 bases at V and 0 bases at J, with 12 bases between. The CDR3 spells CARYHRVAKNIQYF. DNA of the CDR3: TGCGCCAGATACCACAGGGTAGCCAAAAACATTCAGTACTTC.

About this clonotype itself: The junction departs from germline at one end; a sequencing error may be responsible. The V gene is TRBV7-7, the J gene TRBJ2-3; the D is unclear. The CDR3 has 13 residues. CDR1 SSHAT and CDR2 FNYEAQ come from the germline V gene (reference sequence). The CDR3 loop reads CASSFERSDTQYF. The CDR3 DNA reads as TGTGCTAGCAGCTTTGAGCGTTCAGATACGCAGTATTTT.

This clonotype was seen at least ten times. The chain is built from TRBV5-1 and TRBJ2-1; the D is unclear. V was pared by 9 bases and J by 1 base, with 5 bases between. The germline gives CDR1 SGHRS, CDR2 YFSETQ. The CDR3 is 11 amino acids. The CDR3 DNA is TGCGCCACCCGATCCTACAATGAGCAGTTCTTC. As protein: CATRSYNEQFF.